Listed below are T cell receptor beta chains from one sample, sequenced in a study of cytomegalovirus exposure and HLA in healthy donors. The repertoire was sequenced with immunoSEQ multiplex PCR; TCRdb's copy has only in-frame clones and lacks some. The top ten hold approximately 9% of the sample, which has approximately 120,000 clones, more than 80% seen once. The sequencing sample was made of PBMCs. Receptors originate from a man aged 30-40 years in good health and CMV-seropositive. Both conserved end residues are part of each CDR3. D genes are given only for firm matches. Clone size is not always given. Where it is, it says once, few, many or a class for expanded clones.

>TRBD1|TRBJ2-1|TRBV2|-
TGTGCCAGCAGGCCCTCCCTGGGACAGGGGGTGATGGGGTCCTACAATGAGCAGTTCTTC
CASRPSLGQGVMGSYNEQFF
>-|TRBJ2-7|TRBV4-1|-
TGCGCCAGCAGCCAAGACGCCGGCGAGCAGTACTTC
CASSQDAGEQYF
>-|TRBJ2-5|TRBV7-8|once
TGTGCCAGCAGCTTGTTCCAGGGGGGAGAGACCCAGTACTTC
CASSLFQGGETQYF
>TRBD1|TRBJ1-1|TRBV5-1|once
TGCGCCAGCAGCTTGTTCGTACAGGGGACTGAAGCTTTCTTT
CASSLFVQGTEAFF
>-|TRBJ1-6|TRBV27|few
TGTGCCAGCAGTTCAATCATCGACAGCTATAATTCACCCCTCCACTTT
CASSSIIDSYNSPLHF
>-|TRBJ2-3|TRBV5-1|few
TGCGCCAGCAGTTCCGACAGGACTAGCACAGATACGCAGTATTTT
CASSSDRTSTDTQYF
>-|TRBJ2-3|TRBV30|-
TGTGCCTGGAGTGTACGGGGAGATACGCAGTATTTT
CAWSVRGDTQYF
>-|TRBJ2-7|TRBV6-5|once
TGTGCCAGCAGTTACCTGGGAGCCTACGAGCAGTACTTC
CASSYLGAYEQYF
>TRBD1|TRBJ2-7|TRBV18|-
TGTGCCAGCTCACCTTTCGGACAGGGGAACGAGCAGTACTTC
CASSPFGQGNEQYF
>-|TRBJ1-1|TRBV4-1|-
TGCGCCAGCAGCCAAGCTGACAGTAGGAACACTGAAGCTTTCTTT
CASSQADSRNTEAFF
>-|TRBJ1-1|TRBV6-5|-
TGTGCCAGCAGTTACGGGCAAAACACTGAAGCTTTCTTT
CASSYGQNTEAFF
>-|TRBJ2-3|TRBV20-1|-
TGCAGTGCCGAGGAGACAGATACGCAGTATTTT
CSAEETDTQYF
>TRBD1|TRBJ2-6|TRBV9|-
TGTGCCAGCAGCGAGAACCCAGACAGGGTAAGCTCTGGGGCCAACGTCCTGACTTTC
CASSENPDRVSSGANVLTF
>TRBD2|TRBJ2-1|TRBV10-3|-
TGTGCCATCAAGTCAACGAGCGGGGGGGACTACAATGAGCAGTTCTTC
CAIKSTSGGDYNEQFF
>TRBD1|TRBJ2-7|TRBV7-2|-
TGTGCCAGCAGCTTAGAACAGGGGGTCTACGAGCAGTACTTC
CASSLEQGVYEQYF
>TRBD1|TRBJ1-5|TRBV4-1|few
TGCGCCAGCAGCCTAAGACAGGGGGATAATCAGCCCCAGCATTTT
CASSLRQGDNQPQHF
>TRBD1|TRBJ2-3|TRBV7-2|few
TGTGCCAGCAGCCGGGACAGGGAGGACCCCTTTCCAGATACGCAGTATTTT
CASSRDREDPFPDTQYF
>TRBD1|TRBJ2-7|TRBV2|-
TGTGCCAGCAGTAATCTGGACAGGGGTGCCGAGCAGTACTTC
CASSNLDRGAEQYF
>TRBD1|TRBJ2-1|TRBV15|-
TGTGCCACCAGCAGAGTAGGACAGGGCAACAAGTACAATGAGCAGTTCTTC
CATSRVGQGNKYNEQFF
>-|TRBJ2-7|TRBV7-3|-
TGTGCCAGCAGCTTCGATCCGGCCTACGAGCAGTACTTC
CASSFDPAYEQYF
>-|TRBJ1-5|TRBV7-6|-
TGTGCCAGCAGCTTATGGCAGGGCAGCAATCAGCCCCAGCATTTT
CASSLWQGSNQPQHF
>-|TRBJ2-1|TRBV6-1|-
TGTGCCAGCAGTGCCACGCCGGGTACCGGAGGTCGAATGACTGAGCAGTTCTTC
CASSATPGTGGRMTEQFF
>TRBD2|TRBJ2-1|TRBV4-1|-
TGCGCCAGCAGCCCCGCTGGGGGACTAGATGGGGCAGGGTCCTACAATGAGCAGTTCTTC
CASSPAGGLDGAGSYNEQFF
>-|TRBJ1-5|TRBV27|once
TGTGCCAGCAGTTTTGCAGCTAGTCAGCCCCAGCATTTT
CASSFAASQPQHF
>TRBD2|TRBJ2-1|TRBV5-1|-
TGCGCCAGCAGCCGAACGGGGGGGCCCGTAAGGAATGAGCAGTTCTTC
CASSRTGGPVRNEQFF
>TRBD1|TRBJ1-6|TRBV6-6|-
TGTGCCAGCAGCCCAGGACAGGGGGTAGAAAATTCACCCCTCCACTTT
CASSPGQGVENSPLHF
>-|TRBJ2-6|TRBV10-3|-
TGTGCCATCCAAACGACTAGGGACAGCCCCTTTGGGGCCAACGTCCTGACTTTC
CAIQTTRDSPFGANVLTF
>-|TRBJ1-4|TRBV5-1|-
TGCGCCAGCAGTAACACAGCCGGAACTAATGAAAAACTGTTTTTT
CASSNTAGTNEKLFF
>-|TRBJ2-5|TRBV6-1|-
TGTGCCAGCAGTGAAAGTTACAGGGGACTAGAGACCCAGTACTTC
CASSESYRGLETQYF
>TRBD1|TRBJ1-2|TRBV30|-
TGTGCCTGGGACTCAGGGGGCGGCGGCTACACCTTC
CAWDSGGGGYTF
>TRBD2|TRBJ2-2|TRBV29-1|-
TGCAGCGTTGTTAGCGGGGGGGACACCGGGGAGCTGTTTTTT
CSVVSGGDTGELFF
>-|TRBJ2-2|TRBV12-2|-
TGTGCAAGTCGGAAGGAGGGGTGGCGACCGAACACCGGGGAGCTGTTTTTT
CASRKEGWRPNTGELFF
>TRBD1|TRBJ1-6|TRBV7-9|-
TGTGCCAGCAGCGCGACAGGGTCCAATTCACCCCTCCACTTT
CASSATGSNSPLHF
>TRBD2|TRBJ2-7|TRBV2|-
TGTGCCAGCAGTGAAGCCTATCTAGCGGGGGGCTACGAGCAGTACTTC
CASSEAYLAGGYEQYF
>-|TRBJ1-5|TRBV27|-
TGTGCCAGCAGTTTATCCCGACAGCTCAATCAGCCCCAGCATTTT
CASSLSRQLNQPQHF